These 5 T cell receptor beta chains were sequenced from one sample in a study of T cell changes during pregnancy in multiple sclerosis. The data were produced by immunoSEQ multiplex PCR, yet TCRdb's version contains in-frame clones alone and is incomplete. The table includes some 74,000 clones, about 92% detected once. The material was peripheral blood, obtained before pregnancy. The receptor set was obtained from a female donor with multiple sclerosis, enrolled in a pregnancy study.

The CDR3 loop reads CASSFGGDQPQHF. The DNA of the CDR3 is TGTGCCAGCAGTTTCGGGGGGGATCAGCCCCAGCATTTT. The rearrangement links TRBV6-1 to TRBJ1-5; D is perhaps TRBD1 (5 bases). The CDR3 runs 13 residues. V dropped 5 bases and J dropped 5 bases, with 10 bases sitting between them. From germline, CDR1 is MNHNS and CDR2 SASEGT.

V and J are TRBV5-4 and TRBJ2-1, with 13 bases aligning to TRBD2. The CDR3 is made up of 20 amino acids. Germline V lookup: CDR1 SGHNT, CDR2 YYREEE (reference sequence). V shed 4 bases and J 7 bases; nucleotides not matched to a gene: 20. The CDR3 DNA reads as TGTGCCAGCAGCCGCACTACCGGGACTAGCGGGATTTCGTTAATGAATGAGCAGTTCTTC. This gives the protein CASSRTTGTSGISLMNEQFF.

The V gene is TRBV11-2, the J gene TRBJ1-1; TRBD1 is a possible D gene (5 bases). The CDR3 length is 14 residues. Trimming removed 4 bases from V and 1 base from J, with 10 bases in between. Germline V gene data show CDR1 as SGHAT and CDR2 as FQNNGV. In nucleotides, the CDR3 is TGTGCCAGCAGCTACGGACACTCGAACACTGAAGCTTTCTTT. It codes for CASSYGHSNTEAFF.

The gene calls are TRBV27 and TRBJ2-1, with D perhaps TRBD2 (5 bases). CDR1 is MNHEY, CDR2 SMNVEV, per germline (reference sequence). The germline V and J ends were trimmed by 8 bases and 2 bases, with 25 bases remaining between them. The CDR3 has 18 residues. This CDR3 reads CASAPLVGAAETYNEQFF. The DNA of the CDR3 is TGTGCCAGCGCCCCGTTGGTTGGAGCGGCTGAAACCTACAATGAGCAGTTCTTC.

This chain joins TRBV4-3 and TRBJ2-1; TRBD2 matches at 7 bases. Germline CDR1 reads LGHNA; CDR2 reads YSLEER. The V segment lost 4 bases and the J segment 4 bases; nucleotides outside the gene matches: 7. The CDR3 has 15 residues. CDR3 residues: CASSRSSGEYNEQFF. As DNA, the CDR3 is TGCGCCAGCAGCCGGTCTAGCGGAGAATACAATGAGCAGTTCTTC.